This T cell receptor beta chain was retrieved from a study of identical twins. Template switching added a universal primer binding site, and final cDNA carried unique molecular identifiers. TCRdb re-analysed the 5' RACE reads in MiXCR, keeping a single row per CDR3 protein. The repertoire includes around 960,000 distinct CDR3 sequences, 9% to 15% of them detected once, and roughly 1.5% sits in the top ten. This clonotype has ten or more counts. As yet, its antigen is unknown. The study, taken as a whole, reports: Researchers reported weaker excess twin sharing in beta out-of-frame sequences.

The CDR3 is made up of 10 amino acids. The V end lost 6 bases, the J end lost 11 bases, and 10 bases lay between the germline ends. CDR1 MNHNS and CDR2 SASEGT come from the germline V gene. In addition, the sample was reused for a study of yellow fever vaccine responses in identical twins.

The chain joins TRBV6-1 to TRBJ1-1, with D unclear. The TCR was taken from a woman aged 18-29 years in good health. The sequenced sample was PBMCs. DNA for the CDR3: TGTGCCAGCAGCCACAATCGCGCTTTCTTT. Residues: CASSHNRAFF.